These T cell receptor beta chains were read from a single sample in a study of OX40 agonist ivuxolimab in advanced cancers. The table came from immunoSEQ multiplex PCR; TCRdb's copy has only in-frame clones and leaves some out. The sample consists of 55,000 to 80,000 clones, around nine tenths of them appearing once. The material sequenced was CD4+ or CD8+ T cells sorted from blood, taken in a trial of the OX40 agonist ivuxolimab. Receptor source: an adult with an advanced solid tumor such as melanoma, head and neck, liver or kidney cancer. Both conserved end residues are part of each CDR3. Each record gives: V gene, J gene, clone size, D gene, CDR3 DNA, CDR3 protein. A D gene is named only where the DNA matches it firmly. Clone size is not always given. Where it is, it says once, few, many or a class for expanded clones.

TRBV21-1,TRBJ1-2,.,.,TGTGCCAGCAGCAAAGTCCCCTCGACAGGGGGCATCTGCGGCTACACCTTC,CASSKVPSTGGICGYTF
TRBV5-6,TRBJ1-5,.,.,TGTGCCAGCAGCTTTTCCGGACGTACCCCAATCCATTATCAGCCCCAGCATTTT,CASSFSGRTPIHYQPQHF
TRBV5-4,TRBJ2-5,.,.,TGTGCCAGCAGCAACAGGGATGGTGGGACCCAGTACTTC,CASSNRDGGTQYF
TRBV11-3,TRBJ2-1,once,.,TGTGCCAGCAGCTTACTTATTATAGCTGAGCAGTTCTTC,CASSLLIIAEQFF
TRBV4-3,TRBJ2-5,.,.,TGCGCCAGCAGCCAAGACGGAGGAGAGACCCAGTACTTC,CASSQDGGETQYF
TRBV19,TRBJ1-4,.,.,TGTGCCAGTAGTATAGAGGAGGCGACAGCAAGGGAAAAACTGTTTTTT,CASSIEEATAREKLFF
TRBV5-5,TRBJ2-1,.,TRBD2,TGTGCCAGCAGCTGGACTAGCGCCGTGAGCTCCTACAATGAGCAGTTCTTC,CASSWTSAVSSYNEQFF
TRBV10-3,TRBJ2-7,.,.,TGTGCCATCAGTGAGCCATTAACGAGGGTTGGCGAGCAGTACTTC,CAISEPLTRVGEQYF
TRBV7-3,TRBJ1-2,.,.,TGTGCCAGCAGCTTCGGAGCTAACTATGGCTACACCTTC,CASSFGANYGYTF
TRBV7-9,TRBJ2-3,.,.,TGTGCCAGCAGCCCCCCGAGAGTGGGAGGCCCATCCACAGATACGCAGTATTTT,CASSPPRVGGPSTDTQYF
TRBV7-8,TRBJ2-2,.,.,TGTGCCAGCAGCTTAGCCCTTGCGGTGAACACCGGGGAGCTGTTTTTT,CASSLALAVNTGELFF
TRBV19,TRBJ2-5,.,TRBD2,TGTGCCAGTAGTATGGGCCGCGGGAGGGCCGGTTTGGAGACCCAGTACTTC,CASSMGRGRAGLETQYF
TRBV25-1,TRBJ2-2,.,.,TGTGCCAGCAGTGAATCCGGCGCTACGAACACCGGGGAGCTGTTTTTT,CASSESGATNTGELFF
TRBV5-4,TRBJ1-4,.,.,TGTGCCAGCAGCCTCCTTGGTGAAAAACTGTTTTTT,CASSLLGEKLFF
TRBV11-2,TRBJ2-1,.,.,TGTGCCAGCAGCTTAGGGCCTCCCGATGAGCAGTTCTTC,CASSLGPPDEQFF
TRBV20-1,TRBJ1-1,few,.,TGCAGTGCAAACCCGATCACTGAAGCTTTCTTT,CSANPITEAFF
TRBV18,TRBJ1-2,.,TRBD1,TGTGCCAGCTCACCAGATAGGGACAGTCTCTATGGCTACACCTTC,CASSPDRDSLYGYTF
TRBV18,TRBJ2-2,.,.,TGTGCCAGCTCACCCGTACGGCAAAACACCGGGGAGCTGTTTTTT,CASSPVRQNTGELFF
TRBV12-5,TRBJ1-2,once,TRBD1,TGTGCTAGTGGTTTTGGACAGGGCGTTGTGGACTATGGCTACACCTTC,CASGFGQGVVDYGYTF
TRBV19,TRBJ2-5,.,TRBD2,TGTGCCAGTAGTATCGGGGGACTACAAGAGACCCAGTACTTC,CASSIGGLQETQYF
TRBV9,TRBJ2-6,.,TRBD2,TGTGCCAGCAGCGTACGGGGGGAGGGCTCTGGGGCCAACGTCCTGACTTTC,CASSVRGEGSGANVLTF
TRBV5-4,TRBJ1-2,.,.,TGTGCCAGCAGCCAATTTACAGGGACGTCGGCTCATGGCTACACCTTC,CASSQFTGTSAHGYTF
TRBV28,TRBJ2-4,.,TRBD1,TGTGCCAGCAGTTCCGACGGACAGGGGGCGAACATTCAGTACTTC,CASSSDGQGANIQYF
TRBV10-3,TRBJ2-1,.,.,TGTGCCATCGGGGTTGGGGCGGAAAAACCCTACAATGAGCAGTTCTTC,CAIGVGAEKPYNEQFF
TRBV6-6,TRBJ2-7,.,TRBD1,TGTGCCACCGCGACAGGGTTCCCCTACGAGCAGTACTTC,CATATGFPYEQYF
TRBV4-1,TRBJ1-2,.,.,TGCGCCAGCAGCCAAGAAACAGGGTTCTATGGCTACACCTTC,CASSQETGFYGYTF
TRBV19,TRBJ2-5,.,TRBD1,TGTGCCAGTAGTCGGTCGGGACAGGGTTTCCAAGAGACCCAGTACTTC,CASSRSGQGFQETQYF
TRBV28,TRBJ2-7,.,TRBD2,TGTGCCAGCAGCCCTAGCGGGAGGGGTCGGAAGCAGTACTTC,CASSPSGRGRKQYF
TRBV11-2,TRBJ1-1,few,TRBD1,TGTGCCAGCAGCTTAGGGGACAGGACGGTCAGAGCCACTGAAGCTTTCTTT,CASSLGDRTVRATEAFF
TRBV4-3,TRBJ1-1,.,.,TGCGCCAGCAGCCAAGTAATAGGGACTGAAGCTTTCTTT,CASSQVIGTEAFF
TRBV7-2,TRBJ2-7,.,TRBD1,TGTGCCAGCAGCAGAAGACAGGGGCCGTACGAGCAGTACTTC,CASSRRQGPYEQYF
TRBV2,TRBJ1-4,.,TRBD1,TGTGCCAGCACCAGGACAGGGACTAATGAAAAACTGTTTTTT,CASTRTGTNEKLFF
TRBV18,TRBJ1-1,.,TRBD1,TGTGCCAGCTCACCACCGTCCTTGCCGGGACAGGTAAATTTCTTT,CASSPPSLPGQVNFF
TRBV19,TRBJ2-2,.,TRBD1,TGTGCCAGTAGTCCGAGACAGGGGACGAACACCGGGGAGCTGTTTTTT,CASSPRQGTNTGELFF
TRBV20-1,TRBJ2-7,.,.,TGCAGTGCTAGGTTGTACGAGCAGTACTTC,CSARLYEQYF
TRBV7-8,TRBJ1-2,.,TRBD1,TGTGCCAGCAGCTCCACCGGGACAGTAACAGGTGGCTACACCTTC,CASSSTGTVTGGYTF
TRBV6-8,TRBJ2-7,.,.,TGTGCCAGCAGTTACTCCGGACAGTCCTACGAGCAGTACTTC,CASSYSGQSYEQYF
TRBV5-6,TRBJ1-5,.,.,TGTGCCAGCAGCTTAACAGGTGCTAGCAATCAGCCCCAGCATTTT,CASSLTGASNQPQHF
TRBV5-6,TRBJ2-7,.,.,TGTGCCAGCAGCTTTGTGGAAAGGGCCTACGAGCAGTACTTC,CASSFVERAYEQYF
TRBV19,TRBJ2-5,.,.,TGTGCCAGTAGTCAACAGGGTTCTTTTGAGCAGTACTTC,CASSQQGSFEQYF
TRBV4-2,TRBJ2-3,.,TRBD1,TGTGCCAGCAGCCAAGACGTTACGCTAGGGGGCGCGCAGTATTTT,CASSQDVTLGGAQYF
TRBV6-1,TRBJ2-1,.,.,TGTGCCAGCGCCTCTTACAATGAGCAGTTCTTC,CASASYNEQFF
TRBV28,TRBJ2-7,.,.,TGTGCCAGCAAGGTCGGAGGTTCCTCCTACGAGCAGTACTTC,CASKVGGSSYEQYF
TRBV19,TRBJ2-2,.,.,TGTGCCAGTAGGATAGCGAGTGGCACCGGGGAGCTGTTTTTT,CASRIASGTGELFF
TRBV11-2,TRBJ2-7,.,TRBD2,TGTGCCAGCAGCTTCATCCGGGGCAGCGGGAGTTACGAGCAGTACTTC,CASSFIRGSGSYEQYF
TRBV10-3,TRBJ2-2,.,.,TGTGCCATCAGTGCTGCGGGGGAGCTGTTTTTT,CAISAAGELFF
TRBV27,TRBJ1-2,.,.,TGTGCCAGCAGTTTCCGGAACGGAGAGAACTATGGCTACACCTTC,CASSFRNGENYGYTF
TRBV4-1,TRBJ2-3,.,TRBD2,TGCGCCAGCAGCCAAGGACTAGCCGGTCATACGCAGTATTTT,CASSQGLAGHTQYF